The 20 T cell receptor beta chains in this list originate from one sample, sequenced in a study of OX40 agonist ivuxolimab in advanced cancers. Sequenced by immunoSEQ multiplex PCR; TCRdb stores in-frame clones only, minus some. The table records tens of thousands of clones, about 91% of them present only once. Sequenced material: CD4+ or CD8+ T cells sorted from blood, taken in a trial of the OX40 agonist ivuxolimab. These receptors were taken from an adult with an advanced solid tumor such as melanoma, head and neck, liver or kidney cancer.

The chain uses TRBV19 and TRBJ1-1; D remains ambiguous. V was pared by 0 bases and J by 2 bases, with 10 bases between. Germline lookup yields CDR1 LNHDA and CDR2 SQIVND (reference sequence). The CDR3 extends over 15 amino acids. CDR3 sequence (DNA): TGTGCCAGTAGTATAGAAGATCACCTTAACACTGAAGCTTTCTTT. This gives the protein CASSIEDHLNTEAFF.

CDR3 sequence (DNA): TGTGCCAGCTCACAAGGTAGCGGGAGGGCCTTTTACGAGCAGTACTTC. Its translation: CASSQGSGRAFYEQYF. The V gene is TRBV18, the J gene TRBJ2-7, with TRBD2 matching 11 bases. From germline, CDR1 is KGHSH and CDR2 LQKENI. V trimming: 4 bases; J trimming: 4 bases; junction bases outside the gene matches: 9. The CDR3 has 16 residues.

The chain is built from TRBV5-1 and TRBJ2-1; D ambiguous. This CDR3 spans 15 amino acids. In germline, CDR1 is SGHRS, CDR2 YFSETQ. Deletions cut 0 bases from V and 3 bases from J, with 10 bases between. The CDR3 DNA sequence: TGCGCCAGCAGCTTGGCCGGGTCCGACTACAATGAGCAGTTCTTC. As protein: CASSLAGSDYNEQFF.

The V call is TRBV19, the J call TRBJ2-5, with D perhaps TRBD1 (6 bases). The length of the CDR3 is 15 residues. Germline V CDR1 and CDR2: LNHDA, SQIVND (reference sequence). Trimming pared 2 bases from V and 5 bases from J, leaving 15 bases between. The CDR3 DNA reads as TGTGCCAGTAGTATATTGGGGGCAGGGACGGAGACCCAGTACTTC. Its translation: CASSILGAGTETQYF.

The rearrangement links TRBV28 to TRBJ2-1; 13 bases map to TRBD2. Germline values: CDR1 MDHEN, CDR2 SYDVKM. The CDR3 extends over 17 amino acids. The V and J ends lost 3 bases and 6 bases, in that order; junction bases with no gene match: 8. The CDR3 loop is CASSFALGLAGVNEQFF. The DNA for the CDR3 is TGTGCCAGCAGTTTCGCTTTAGGACTAGCGGGAGTCAATGAGCAGTTCTTC.

CDR3 residues: CASSQDLGVWEQYF. In nucleotides, the CDR3 is TGTGCCAGCAGCCAAGATTTGGGGGTATGGGAGCAGTACTTC. The rearrangement links TRBV4-2 to TRBJ2-7; D is perhaps TRBD1 or TRBD2 (5 bases each). V dropped 0 bases and J dropped 7 bases, with 13 bases sitting between them. Germline assignment: CDR1 LGHNA and CDR2 YNFKEQ. The CDR3 length is 14 residues.

DNA of the CDR3: TGCGCCAGCAGCCTTTCCCCCTTTATAGGGGCGAACACCGGGGAGCTGTTTTTT. Translating it yields CASSLSPFIGANTGELFF. This rearrangement joins TRBV5-1 to TRBJ2-2; a weak D match, TRBD1 (5 bases). The V gene's germline CDR1 is SGHRS and CDR2 YFSETQ. V was pared by 4 bases and J by 0 bases, with 19 bases between. This CDR3 has 18 residues.

Notes on this clone: The identical CDR3 is also encoded by other nucleotide sequences in the sample. The J gene is TRBJ2-7, the V gene TRBV7-9; the D is unclear. CDR3 length: 12 residues. CDR1 and CDR2 (germline): SEHNR, FQNEAQ (reference sequence). V shed 1 base and J shed 4 bases, with 5 bases lying between them. Here the CDR3 reads CASSLVGYEQYF. In DNA form, the CDR3 reads TGTGCCAGCAGCTTAGTAGGGTACGAGCAGTACTTC.

The V and J genes are TRBV19 and TRBJ2-1; no reliable D call. The CDR3 contains 14 residues. Per the germline V gene, CDR1 is LNHDA and CDR2 is SQIVND (reference sequence). With 1 base removed from V and 3 bases from J, the gap between germline ends came to 7 bases. The CDR3 sequence: CASSIAGLYNEQFF. CDR3 sequence (DNA): TGTGCCAGTAGTATAGCGGGCCTCTACAATGAGCAGTTCTTC.

This clone was detected many times. J is TRBJ2-5 and V is TRBV5-4; D is ambiguous. The CDR3 has 14 residues. Trimming pared 5 bases from V and 2 bases from J, leaving 13 bases between. Germline-derived CDR1 and CDR2 are SGHNT and YYREEE (reference sequence). Here the CDR3 DNA reads TGTGCCAGCAGGGCCGATCAGTTACAAGAGACCCAGTACTTC. Protein: CASRADQLQETQYF. The variable domain in full, with the rest retrieved from reference TRBV5-4 and TRBJ2-5, is ETGVTQSPTHLIKTRGQQVTLRCSSQSGHNTVSWYQQALGQGPQFIFQYYREEENGRGNFPPRFSGLQFPNYSSELNVNALELDDSALYLCASRADQLQETQYFGPGTRLLVL.

This sequence joins TRBV29-1 and TRBJ1-1; perhaps TRBD1 as D (6 bases). V was trimmed by 2 bases and J by 0 bases, leaving 7 bases between them. CDR3 length: 13 residues. Germline assignment: CDR1 SQVTM and CDR2 ANQGSEA. CDR3 residues: CSVERGMNTEAFF. In DNA form, the CDR3 reads TGCAGCGTTGAAAGGGGGATGAACACTGAAGCTTTCTTT.

This clone came up a few times. The V and J genes are TRBV19 and TRBJ1-5; D is perhaps TRBD1 (6 bases). Trimming stripped 5 bases from V and 3 bases from J, with 11 bases between. This CDR3 comprises 14 residues. Germline V gene sequence: CDR1 LNHDA, CDR2 SQIVND (reference sequence). The CDR3 DNA follows: TGTGCCAGTAGTCCCGGGACACCCAATCAGCCCCAGCATTTT. Protein product: CASSPGTPNQPQHF.

Worth noting for this clone: Other nucleotide sequences in the sample specify the same CDR3. The gene calls are TRBV4-3 and TRBJ2-7, with 8 bases that match TRBD2. The CDR3 runs 16 residues. V dropped 0 bases and J dropped 3; count of bases not matched to a gene: 7. CDR1 is LGHNA, CDR2 YSLEER, per germline. In nucleotides, the CDR3 is TGCGCCAGCAGCCAAGAGGCAGCGGGAGAGGGCTACGAGCAGTACTTC. Translation gives CASSQEAAGEGYEQYF.

The V call is TRBV7-9, the J call TRBJ2-7, with 9 nucleotides matching TRBD2. This CDR3 has 14 amino acids. V lost 1 base and J lost 2; bases outside the gene matches: 0. From germline, CDR1 is SEHNR and CDR2 FQNEAQ (reference sequence). In DNA form, the CDR3 reads TGTGCCAGCAGCTTAGGACTAGCGGCCTACGAGCAGTACTTC. This codes for CASSLGLAAYEQYF.

The chain links TRBV15 to TRBJ1-4, with a possible D match to TRBD1 (6 bases). CDR1 and CDR2 (germline): LNHNV, YYDKDF (reference sequence). This CDR3 is built from 14 residues. Trimming removed 5 bases at V and 2 bases at J, with 9 bases between. In DNA, the CDR3 is TGTGCCACCAGCTTACAGGGTACTAATGAAAAACTGTTTTTT. This sequence encodes CATSLQGTNEKLFF.

The gene calls are TRBV5-1 and TRBJ2-7, with 9 bases fitting TRBD1. The CDR3 runs 14 residues. The V and J ends lost 4 bases and 7 bases, in that order; junction bases with no gene match: 9. Germline values: CDR1 SGHRS, CDR2 YFSETQ. CDR3 DNA: TGCGCCAGCAGCGCCGGGACAGGGACGGGGGAGCAGTACTTC. Its translation: CASSAGTGTGEQYF.

The chain links TRBV2 to TRBJ2-2, with 10 bases matching TRBD1. The CDR3 has 14 amino acids. Germline assignment: CDR1 SNHLY and CDR2 FYNNEI. The V and J ends lost 6 bases and 5 bases, in that order; junction bases with no gene match: 3. CDR3 coding DNA: TGTGCCAGCAGCCGGGGACAGGGGACCGGGGAGCTGTTTTTT. Protein product: CASSRGQGTGELFF.

V and J are TRBV4-2 and TRBJ2-3; 10 bases fit TRBD2. The junction had 8 bases not matched to a gene; V was cut back by 3 bases and J by 2 bases. The CDR3 contains 17 residues. The germline gives CDR1 LGHNA, CDR2 YNFKEQ. The CDR3 here is CASSHRRGLANTDTQYF. The CDR3 region has the DNA TGTGCCAGCAGCCACAGGCGGGGACTAGCGAACACAGATACGCAGTATTTT.

The chain joins TRBV2 to TRBJ1-2; 7 nucleotides line up with TRBD1. CDR3 length equals 12 residues. Germline V gene sequence: CDR1 SNHLY, CDR2 FYNNEI. The junction had 3 bases not matched to a gene; V was cut back by 6 bases and J by 5 bases. DNA for the CDR3: TGTGCCAGCAGCGGGACAGTATATGGCTACACCTTC. Its protein product is CASSGTVYGYTF.

The V and J genes are TRBV7-8 and TRBJ2-7; D is uncertain. The CDR3 runs 18 residues. Germline CDR1 is SGHVS and CDR2 is FQNEAQ. Trimming took 2 bases from V and 3 from J, leaving 23 bases between them. The CDR3 loop is CASSLPAAPGPPDYEQYF. As DNA, the CDR3 is TGTGCCAGCAGCTTACCTGCCGCCCCCGGGCCCCCGGACTACGAGCAGTACTTC.